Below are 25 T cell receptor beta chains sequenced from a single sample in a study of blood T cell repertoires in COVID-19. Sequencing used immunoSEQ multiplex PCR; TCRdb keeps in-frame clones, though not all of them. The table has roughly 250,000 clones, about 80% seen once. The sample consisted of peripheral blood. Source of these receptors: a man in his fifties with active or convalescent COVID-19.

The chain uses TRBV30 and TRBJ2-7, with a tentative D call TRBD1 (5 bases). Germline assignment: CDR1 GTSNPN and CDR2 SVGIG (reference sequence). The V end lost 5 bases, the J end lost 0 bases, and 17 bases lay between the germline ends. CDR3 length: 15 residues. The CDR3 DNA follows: TGTGCCTGGGCTCAGCCCCAGGGTCTCTCCTACGAGCAGTACTTC. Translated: CAWAQPQGLSYEQYF.

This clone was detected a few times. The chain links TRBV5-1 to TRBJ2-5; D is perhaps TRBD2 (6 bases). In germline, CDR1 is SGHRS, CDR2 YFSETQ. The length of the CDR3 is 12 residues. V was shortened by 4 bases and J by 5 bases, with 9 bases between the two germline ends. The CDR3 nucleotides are TGCGCCAGCAGCCCGGAGGGGGAGACCCAGTACTTC. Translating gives CASSPEGETQYF.

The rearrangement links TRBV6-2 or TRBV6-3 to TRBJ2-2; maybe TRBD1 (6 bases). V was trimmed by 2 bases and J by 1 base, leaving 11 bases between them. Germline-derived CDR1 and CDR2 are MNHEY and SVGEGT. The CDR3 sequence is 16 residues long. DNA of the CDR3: TGTGCCAGCAGTTACATCCCGGGACAGAACACCGGGGAGCTGTTTTTT. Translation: CASSYIPGQNTGELFF.

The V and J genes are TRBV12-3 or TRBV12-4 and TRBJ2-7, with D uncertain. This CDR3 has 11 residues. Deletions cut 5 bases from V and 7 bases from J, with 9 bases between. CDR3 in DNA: TGTGCCAGCAGTACCACGAGGGAGCAGTACTTC. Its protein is CASSTTREQYF.

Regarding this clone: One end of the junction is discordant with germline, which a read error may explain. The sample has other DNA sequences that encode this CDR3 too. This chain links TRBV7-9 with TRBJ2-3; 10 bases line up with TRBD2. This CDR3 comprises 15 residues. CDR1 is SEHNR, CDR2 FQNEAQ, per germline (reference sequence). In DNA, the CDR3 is TGTGCCAGCAGCCCACTAGCGGGGAGCACTGATACGCAGTATTTT. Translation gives CASSPLAGSTDTQYF.

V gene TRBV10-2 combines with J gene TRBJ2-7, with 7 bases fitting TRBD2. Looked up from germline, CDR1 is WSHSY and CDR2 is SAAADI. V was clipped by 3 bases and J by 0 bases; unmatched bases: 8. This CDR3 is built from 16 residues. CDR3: CASSDPGGRDSYEQYF. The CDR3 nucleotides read TGCGCCAGCAGTGACCCCGGGGGGAGGGACTCCTACGAGCAGTACTTC.

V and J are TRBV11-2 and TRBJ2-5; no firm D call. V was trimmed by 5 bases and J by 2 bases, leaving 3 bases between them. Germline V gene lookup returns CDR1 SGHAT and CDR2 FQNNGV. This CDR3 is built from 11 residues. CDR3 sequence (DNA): TGTGCCAGCAGCCTACAAGAGACCCAGTACTTC. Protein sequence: CASSLQETQYF.

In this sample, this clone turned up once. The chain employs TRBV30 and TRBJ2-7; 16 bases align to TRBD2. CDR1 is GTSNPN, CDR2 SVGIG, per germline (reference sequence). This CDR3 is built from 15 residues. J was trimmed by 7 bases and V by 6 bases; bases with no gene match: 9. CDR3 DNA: TGTGCCTGTCTAACGGGACTAGCGGGGGGGCTGGAGCAGTACTTC. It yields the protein CACLTGLAGGLEQYF.

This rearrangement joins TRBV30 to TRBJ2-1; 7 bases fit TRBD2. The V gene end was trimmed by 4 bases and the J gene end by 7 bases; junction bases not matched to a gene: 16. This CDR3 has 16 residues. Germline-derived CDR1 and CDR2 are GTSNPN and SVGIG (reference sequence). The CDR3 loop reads CAWMPNPGWGGNEQFF. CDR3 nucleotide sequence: TGTGCCTGGATGCCAAACCCCGGTTGGGGGGGTAATGAGCAGTTCTTC.

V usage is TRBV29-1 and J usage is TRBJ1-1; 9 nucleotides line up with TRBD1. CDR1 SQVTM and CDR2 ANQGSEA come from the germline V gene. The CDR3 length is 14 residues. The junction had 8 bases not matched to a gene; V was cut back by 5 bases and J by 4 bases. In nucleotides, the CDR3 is TGCAGCGTTCGGACAGGGGAGAGGACCACTGAAGCTTTCTTT. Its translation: CSVRTGERTTEAFF.

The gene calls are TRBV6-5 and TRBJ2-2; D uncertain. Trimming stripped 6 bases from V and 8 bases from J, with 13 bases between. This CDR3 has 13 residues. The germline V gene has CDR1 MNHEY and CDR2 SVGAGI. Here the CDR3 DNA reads TGTGCCAGCAGCCACCCTCCGGGTGGGGAGCTGTTTTTT. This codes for CASSHPPGGELFF.

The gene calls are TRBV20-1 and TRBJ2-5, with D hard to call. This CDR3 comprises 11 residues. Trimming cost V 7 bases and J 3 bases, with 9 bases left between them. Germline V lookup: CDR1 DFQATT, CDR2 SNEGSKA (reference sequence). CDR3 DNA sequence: TGCAGTGGTCGAACAGAAGAGACCCAGTACTTC. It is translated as CSGRTEETQYF.

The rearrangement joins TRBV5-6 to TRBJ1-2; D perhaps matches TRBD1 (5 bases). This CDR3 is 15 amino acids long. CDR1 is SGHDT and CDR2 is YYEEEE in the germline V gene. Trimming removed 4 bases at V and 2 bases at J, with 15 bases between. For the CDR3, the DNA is TGTGCCAGCAGCCTCTCGGGGACTCCGAACTATGGCTACACCTTC. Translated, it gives CASSLSGTPNYGYTF.

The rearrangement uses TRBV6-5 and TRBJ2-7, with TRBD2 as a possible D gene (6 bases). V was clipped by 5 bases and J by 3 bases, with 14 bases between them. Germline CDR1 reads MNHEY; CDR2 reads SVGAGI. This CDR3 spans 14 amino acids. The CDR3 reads CASSPGVGGYEQYF. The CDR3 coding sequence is TGTGCCAGCAGTCCTGGGGTGGGAGGCTACGAGCAGTACTTC.

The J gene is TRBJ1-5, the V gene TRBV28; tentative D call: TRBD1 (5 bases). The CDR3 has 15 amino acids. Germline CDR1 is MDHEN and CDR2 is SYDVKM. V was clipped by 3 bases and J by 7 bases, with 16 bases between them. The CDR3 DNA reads TGTGCCAGCAGTTTCCAAGGCGGGGGAAACCAGCCCCAGCATTTT. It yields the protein CASSFQGGGNQPQHF.

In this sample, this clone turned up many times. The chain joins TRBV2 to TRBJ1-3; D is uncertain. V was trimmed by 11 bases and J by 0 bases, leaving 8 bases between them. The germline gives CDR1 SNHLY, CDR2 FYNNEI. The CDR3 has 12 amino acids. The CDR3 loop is CALSSSGNTIYF. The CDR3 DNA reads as TGTGCCCTGAGTTCCTCTGGAAACACCATATATTTT.

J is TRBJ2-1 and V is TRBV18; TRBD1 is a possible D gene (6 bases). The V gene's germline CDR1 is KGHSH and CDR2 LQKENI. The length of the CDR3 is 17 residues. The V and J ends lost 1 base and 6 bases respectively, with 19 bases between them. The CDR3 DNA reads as TGTGCCAGCTCACCACTTTCCAAACAGGGTCCCCTCAATGAGCAGTTCTTC. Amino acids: CASSPLSKQGPLNEQFF.

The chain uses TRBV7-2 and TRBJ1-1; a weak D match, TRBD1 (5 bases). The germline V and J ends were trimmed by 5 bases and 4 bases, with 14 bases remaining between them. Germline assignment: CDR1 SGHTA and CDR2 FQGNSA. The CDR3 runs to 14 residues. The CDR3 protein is CASSPDRRGTEAFF. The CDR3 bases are TGTGCCAGCAGCCCCGATCGTAGGGGCACTGAAGCTTTCTTT.

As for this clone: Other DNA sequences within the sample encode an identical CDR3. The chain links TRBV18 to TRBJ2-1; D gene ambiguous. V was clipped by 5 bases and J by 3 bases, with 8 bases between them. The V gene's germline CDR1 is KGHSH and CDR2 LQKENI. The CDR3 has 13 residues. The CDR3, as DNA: TGTGCCAGCTCAGGCACGGGCTACAATGAGCAGTTCTTC. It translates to CASSGTGYNEQFF.

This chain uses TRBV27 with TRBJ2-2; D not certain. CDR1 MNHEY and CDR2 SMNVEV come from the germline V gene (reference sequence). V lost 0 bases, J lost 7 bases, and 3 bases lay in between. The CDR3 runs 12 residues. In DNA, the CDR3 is TGTGCCAGCAGTTTATCGAGCGGGGAGCTGTTTTTT. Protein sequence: CASSLSSGELFF.

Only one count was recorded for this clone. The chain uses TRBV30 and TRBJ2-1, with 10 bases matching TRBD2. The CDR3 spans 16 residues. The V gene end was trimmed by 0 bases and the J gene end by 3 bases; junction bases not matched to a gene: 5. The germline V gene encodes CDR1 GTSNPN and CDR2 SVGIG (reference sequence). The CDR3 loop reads CAWSVVTSGYYNEQFF. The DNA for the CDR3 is TGTGCCTGGAGTGTCGTGACTAGCGGGTACTACAATGAGCAGTTCTTC.

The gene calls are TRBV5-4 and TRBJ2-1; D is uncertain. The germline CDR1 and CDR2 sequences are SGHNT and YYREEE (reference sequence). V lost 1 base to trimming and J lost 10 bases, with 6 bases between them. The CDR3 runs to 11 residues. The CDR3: CASSLTVEQFF. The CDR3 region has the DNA TGTGCCAGCAGCTTGACAGTGGAGCAGTTCTTC.

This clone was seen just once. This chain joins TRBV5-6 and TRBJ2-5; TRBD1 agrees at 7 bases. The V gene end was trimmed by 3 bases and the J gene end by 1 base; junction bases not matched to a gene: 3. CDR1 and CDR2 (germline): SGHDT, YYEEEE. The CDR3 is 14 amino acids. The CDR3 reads CASSSRTGQETQYF. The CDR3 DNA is TGTGCCAGCAGCTCCCGGACAGGCCAAGAGACCCAGTACTTC.

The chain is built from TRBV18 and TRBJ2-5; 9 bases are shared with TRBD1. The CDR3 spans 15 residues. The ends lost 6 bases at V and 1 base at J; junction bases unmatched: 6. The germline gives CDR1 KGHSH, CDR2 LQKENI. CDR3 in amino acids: CASSPRTGAQETQYF. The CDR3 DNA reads TGTGCCAGCTCTCCAAGGACAGGGGCCCAAGAGACCCAGTACTTC.

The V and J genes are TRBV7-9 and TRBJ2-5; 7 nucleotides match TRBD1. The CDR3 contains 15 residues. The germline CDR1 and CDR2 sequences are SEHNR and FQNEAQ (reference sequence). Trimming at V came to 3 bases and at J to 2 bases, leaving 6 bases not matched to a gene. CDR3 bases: TGTGCCAGCAGCTTCTCTGGGACAGCTCAAGAGACCCAGTACTTC. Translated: CASSFSGTAQETQYF.